This T cell receptor beta chain was captured by sequencing in a study of cytomegalovirus exposure and HLA in healthy donors (dated by TCRdb to the late 2010s). Context from the whole study: An earlier analysis of several hundred of the donors reported approximately 300 Gb of sequence data and around 120 million unique TCR beta sequences obtained from around 170 million T cells. In a later genetic analysis, genome-wide SNP genotypes for about 65% of the roughly 670 donors were used, and that subset was treated as a discovery cohort. To predict cytomegalovirus infection status, the study combined high-throughput TCR immunosequencing, statistical association of individual TCRs with disease status, and machine learning. Roughly five DR-DQ haplotypes were handled as single units for association and clustering, since linkage in the cohort was strong. An earlier analysis of 587 of the donors used high-throughput TCR beta sequencing to judge whether each TCR beta V gene segment behaved as functional or pseudogenic. In a later analysis, previously published TCR beta repertoires from 670 or so donors were re-analyzed and high-resolution HLA genotyping was added so that TCR occurrence patterns could be studied. The number of typed donors differed by locus: about 620-630 for A, B, C, DRB1 and DQB1; approximately 530 for DQA1; 600 to 610 for DPA1; and roughly 450 for DPB1. All discovery cohort repertoires had been generated on a single sequencing platform. On average, 235,054 unique TCR beta nucleotide sequences were sequenced per donor among more than 350 genotyped donors of the cohort, with roughly a sixth of those sequences being non-productive. Rather than drawing on any new phenotypic data, the later analysis identified candidate immune exposures from TCR beta sequences and the way those sequences occurred across donors. Along with the approximately 650-subject first cohort, a separate validation cohort of approximately 110 different subjects was used. The study was designed to test whether signatures of past pathogen exposure could be identified by cataloging public T cell receptors. Class I and class II HLA loci were covered by the typing at four-digit resolution. Among the roughly 410 genotyped donors, around 81% belonged to the genetic ancestry cluster associated with self-reported Caucasian donors. Roughly 300 gigabases of sequencing data and 75 million to 85 million unique TCR sequences made up an early release that covered under 750 HLA-typed donors. The study used immunosequencing to profile the T cell repertoires of about 670 subjects and linked those repertoires to cytomegalovirus serostatus. Donor age, sex, ethnicity and CMV serostatus were compiled alongside the repertoire data. General findings and caveats noted by the study authors: Around 16 rarely observed V segments, including chromosome 9 orphons, were excluded from the earlier analysis of almost 600 of the donors because counts were too low. In vitro tests confirmed that a few of the cytomegalovirus-associated TCR beta chains recognize cytomegalovirus antigens. Because the 87-base-pair reads could not distinguish some IMGT-functional V segments, including TRBV6-2 and TRBV6-3, those segments were excluded. The sequencing pipeline was judged likely to have produced a cluster of highly shared sequence variants as a technical artifact. Compared with the approximately 670-donor mean, donors in an Asian-associated ancestry cluster had fewer N-insertions in productive TCRs, according to a later genetic analysis. The cohort was sequenced for TCR beta chains only, and without alpha or paired-chain data the features that could be detected were limited. Cytomegalovirus status was reported to be diagnosed by the classifier with high specificity and sensitivity in both the original and validation cohorts. Immune exposure information for the cohort was limited to CMV serostatus. Linkage disequilibrium might explain the correlated functional status among segregating V segments, but an unknown experimental factor could not be ruled out. Compared with equally common non-associated chains, HLA-associated TCR beta chains in a later analysis were more clonally expanded and had lower generation probabilities. The authors suggested that the approach could potentially be generalized to other disease states and immunological phenotypes. A later analysis found that most CMV-associated TCR beta chains appeared HLA-restricted, with HLA associations seemingly driven largely by CMV exposure. In a later genetic analysis, a missense DCLRE1C variant was associated with V-gene and J-gene trimming of TCR beta chains, and the association was replicated in an independent cohort. When HLA alleles, especially DR and DQ, strongly co-occurred, attributing TCR associations to individual alleles was difficult. In a later analysis, the rate of TCR association differed among HLA loci, with DRB1 alleles having the most associated TCRs and HLA-C alleles having the fewest. Because HLA typing was unavailable for some donors at each locus, only the typed subset was used in association tests. The study listed over 150 TCR beta chains as associated with cytomegalovirus. Several of the top co-occurrence clusters appeared to be linked to parvovirus B19, influenza, CMV and Epstein-Barr virus, according to a later analysis. A further reported finding was that TCR beta sequences accurately predicted the HLA-A and HLA-B alleles for most subjects in the first cohort. Most TCR sequences were observed very rarely across donors, whereas some public TCRs were present in many individuals. Presence/absence analyses assumed roughly uniform sequencing depth across donors, an assumption that may not hold. An earlier analysis of around 540 of the donors showed that most TCR beta V segments appeared in productive rearrangements either about 87% or about 30% of the time, which broadly matched IMGT annotations. In a later analysis, 16,951 TCR beta sequences were associated with specific HLA alleles at a false discovery rate of 0.05.

Libraries were constructed by the immunoSEQ multiplex PCR assay. For the multiplex PCR, a mixture combining 60 forward primers for TCR Vbeta segments and 13 reverse primers for TCR Jbeta segments was used. A multiplex PCR assay on genomic DNA amplified the CDR3 region of rearranged TCR beta genes. Amplified TCR beta libraries were sequenced as 87-base-pair reads on the Illumina HiSeq System. Concerning the study's data processing: In a later analysis, around 80 million unique TCR beta chains were counted across the 650 to 750 repertoires, and roughly 11 million of these chains were shared by at least two donors. To remove PCR and sequencing errors, raw reads were error-corrected and collapsed into unique sequences using a nearest-neighbor algorithm that merged closely related sequences. CDR3 sequences were aligned to IMGT reference sequences to assign V, D and J gene segments. For a sequence to be retained, at least a six-nucleotide match to both a V gene segment and a J gene segment was required. Rearrangements were called productive when the CDR3 lacked stop codons and stayed in frame with V and J; all others were non-productive. CDR3 was defined according to IMGT convention as the region running from the second conserved V-encoded cysteine to the conserved J-encoded phenylalanine. In an earlier analysis of 500 to 650 of the donors, sequences lacking an unambiguous match to a single V gene segment were excluded. In an earlier analysis of approximately 550 of the donors, V segments were called functional above 56.7% productive rearrangements and were called segregating when the between-donor standard deviation exceeded 5%. A statistical classification framework was built to diagnose cytomegalovirus status from the catalog of TCR beta chain sequences. In a later analysis, TCR nucleotide sequences were compared against IMGT/GENE-DB human TR gene sequences so that V and J genes could be assigned. The TCRdist pipeline was used in a later analysis to assign CDR3 sequences and most-parsimonious VDJ recombination scenarios. A later analysis defined each TCR beta chain by its CDR3 amino acid sequence plus V-gene family, and excluded reads lacking a unique V-gene family. To address suspected cross-contamination and a sequencing artifact, a later analysis removed several hundred highly shared, low-generation-probability nucleotide sequences. In a later analysis, a clonal expansion index for each public chain was calculated from normalized within-repertoire ranks of inferred template counts. In a later analysis, generation probabilities were computed with a VDJ recombination model fitted to out-of-frame rearrangements, and the resulting probabilities were checked against IGoR. A later analysis scored TCR-TCR, TCR-HLA and TCR-CMV co-occurrence with hypergeometric tests, applying a repertoire-size bias correction to TCR pairs. A later analysis estimated false discovery rates by permuting HLA or CMV assignments 20 times. In a later analysis, co-occurring TCRs were grouped with DBSCAN, and TCRdist sequence similarity was added when clustering was performed within HLA-allele-positive subsets. Repertoires with fewer than 30,000 or more than 120,000 public chains, plus five repertoires with anomalous nucleotide sharing, were excluded from co-occurrence clustering. Entries here come from immuneACCESS through TCRdb and include only in-frame sequences with V and J called. Some clones fail to appear in such tables; in the studies checked, an unresolved V gene covers under half of the shortfall, and the cause of the remainder is unknown. V and J calls and clone size are those listed in that table; D and trimming were worked out from the DNA. The sample data list some 130,000 clones, and 60% to 80% of these were observed just once. The ten largest clones represent approximately 1% of the sample.

The cohort consisted of 666 healthy bone marrow donors. Cohort members were all nominally healthy when sampled, although unrecorded immune exposures were likely present. The donor was CMV seronegative and belonged to the group of 352 seronegative cohort members. A peripheral blood sample was collected from each donor, and TCR beta sequencing was performed on peripheral blood mononuclear cells. The Qiagen DNeasy Blood Extraction Kit was used to extract genomic DNA from the blood cell samples. About this clone: Its antigen specificity is not known. Nothing much larger sits one base from this clone, and base qualities are not available.

V lost 1 base and J lost 0 bases; the stretch between them is 13 bases long. The CDR3, cysteine through phenylalanine, is 18 amino acids long. CDR3 DNA is the only sequence kept; it has 54 bases, read in frame from the first base. As encoded in the germline V gene, CDR1 is SGHTA while CDR2 is FQGNSA. This clonotype originated in a male donor in good health and CMV-seronegative. Sequencing was performed on PBMCs. The chain employs TRBV7-2 and TRBJ1-6; too little of a D gene remains to name it. The CDR3 in this case is CASSLDTSLSSYNSPLHF. The sequenced DNA is TGTGCCAGCAGCTTAGATACGTCTCTCAGCTCCTATAATTCACCCCTCCACTTT.